This T cell receptor (beta chain) was captured by sequencing in a study of T cell repertoires in ileal Crohn's disease. Points from the study as a whole: Clonality above 26.8% at surgery always came with endoscopic recurrence.

The time point here: neoterminal ileum biopsy at postoperative endoscopy, about 6 months after surgery. As regards this clone: Its matching antigen is unknown.

Roughly 470 nanograms of biopsy DNA per sample underwent TCRB immunosequencing. This table comes from immunoSEQ multiplex PCR, and its TCRdb copy is limited to in-frame clones, with some not included. The sample holds more than 50,000 clones, 85% to 90% seen once. The sequence was obtained from an adult with Crohn's disease. Sequenced sample: ileal tissue.

The CDR3 region is CATWGTVLKGYTF. CDR3 in DNA: TGTGCCACCTGGGGGACAGTCCTAAAAGGCTACACCTTC. The V and J genes are TRBV10-3 and TRBJ1-2, with TRBD1 identical over 7 bases. CDR3 length equals 13 residues. J was trimmed by 8 bases and V by 10 bases; bases with no gene match: 13. CDR1 is ENHRY, CDR2 SYGVKD, per germline.